Described below is a single TCR beta chain sequence and its context. Its specificity is not known. The repertoire was sequenced with immunoSEQ multiplex PCR; TCRdb's copy has only in-frame clones and lacks some. The table shows about 82,000 clones, with 91% occurring only once. The germline V gene encodes CDR1 LNHDA and CDR2 SQIVND (reference sequence). The V and J ends lost 5 bases and 6 bases, in that order; junction bases with no gene match: 9. The CDR3 covers 15 residues. This record comes from a study of graft-versus-host responses after intestinal transplantation. This chain uses TRBV19 with TRBJ2-1; the match to TRBD2 covers 8 bases. The receptor was isolated from a human donor who received an intestinal transplant. The material sequenced was unstimulated CD4+ T cells sorted from spleen or lymph node cells, taken before intestinal transplant. DNA of the CDR3: TGTGCCAGTAGTCCCGGACTAGCTGGTGGCAATGAGCAGTTCTTC. This sequence encodes CASSPGLAGGNEQFF.